Below are 7 T cell receptor beta chains sequenced from a single sample in a study of blood T cell repertoires in COVID-19. Some clones are missing from TCRdb's copy, which holds only in-frame ones; the method was immunoSEQ multiplex PCR. The data show about 140,000 clones, roughly 82% seen once. The source material was peripheral blood. The receptors shown here come from a human donor in a cohort sampled during active COVID-19.

The V gene is TRBV19, the J gene TRBJ2-1; D might be TRBD2 (6 bases). This CDR3 spans 14 amino acids. In germline, CDR1 is LNHDA, CDR2 SQIVND (reference sequence). Trimming left V 3 bases short and J 3 bases short, with 9 bases between. CDR3 coding DNA: TGTGCCAGTAGTATCGGGGGATACTACAATGAGCAGTTCTTC. Translation: CASSIGGYYNEQFF.

The genes are TRBV9 and TRBJ2-3, with D possibly being TRBD2 (6 bases). This CDR3 contains 13 residues. Germline V gene data show CDR1 as SGDLS and CDR2 as YYNGEE. The V gene lost 4 bases and the J gene lost 6 bases, with 12 bases spanning the gap. The CDR3, as DNA: TGTGCCAGCAGCCCCCGGGGGACCGATACGCAGTATTTT. Protein sequence: CASSPRGTDTQYF.

V and J are TRBV19 and TRBJ2-4, with 9 bases fitting TRBD2. There are 17 residues in the CDR3. CDR1 and CDR2 from the germline V gene are LNHDA and SQIVND (reference sequence). The V segment lost 5 bases and the J segment 0 bases; nucleotides outside the gene matches: 8. CDR3 coding DNA: TGTGCCAGTAGTGCTTTGACTAGCGGCCTAGCCAAAAACATTCAGTACTTC. Translation: CASSALTSGLAKNIQYF.

V gene TRBV13 combines with J gene TRBJ2-1, with a tentative D call TRBD2 (5 bases). Germline CDR1 PRHDT, CDR2 FYEKMQ (reference sequence). Trimming pared 0 bases from V and 9 bases from J, leaving 12 bases between. This CDR3 is 14 amino acids long. The CDR3 DNA reads as TGTGCCAGCAGCTTAGGTCTCGGGATAGCTGAGCAGTTCTTC. Translating gives CASSLGLGIAEQFF. Complete variable domain (other parts from reference TRBV13 and TRBJ2-1): AAGVIQSPRHLIKEKRETATLKCYPIPRHDTVYWYQQGPGQDPQFLISFYEKMQSDKGSIPDRFSAQQFSDYHSELNMSSLELGDSALYFCASSLGLGIAEQFFGPGTRLTVL.

This clone was seen a single time. This chain links TRBV7-8 with TRBJ2-5; D is unclear. Trimming stripped 0 bases from V and 4 bases from J, with 9 bases between. CDR1 is SGHVS, CDR2 FQNEAQ, per germline. The CDR3 is made up of 14 amino acids. The CDR3: CASSLARTIETQYF. The CDR3 DNA follows: TGTGCCAGCAGCTTAGCGCGTACTATAGAGACCCAGTACTTC.

This clone was recorded only once. This chain connects TRBV28 to TRBJ1-2, with D tentatively TRBD1 (5 bases). Per the germline V gene, CDR1 is MDHEN and CDR2 is SYDVKM. V was cut by 6 bases and J by 4 bases, with 15 bases left in between. The CDR3 runs 14 residues. CDR3 sequence reads: CASRPQTVGYGYTF. In DNA, the CDR3 is TGTGCCAGCAGACCTCAGACAGTGGGCTATGGCTACACCTTC.

The chain recombines TRBV24-1 with TRBJ2-1; the match to TRBD1 covers 7 bases. CDR1 is KGHDR, CDR2 SFDVKD, per germline. V gave up 4 bases and J gave up 15 bases; unmatched junction bases: 14. This CDR3 comprises 14 residues. CDR3 sequence (DNA): TGTGCCACCAGTGACCGCGACAGGGCTAACGGTGCGTTCTTC. This codes for CATSDRDRANGAFF.